This T cell receptor beta chain was profiled in a study of cytomegalovirus exposure and HLA in healthy donors. Study as a whole: Both the 120 validation repertoires and the approximately 640 first-cohort repertoires used the same platform, as reported by a later analysis.

J gave up 4 bases and V 2 bases, and 5 bases lay outside the gene matches. Germline CDR1 and CDR2: SGHDT and YYEEEE. This CDR3 is 14 amino acids long. Notes on this clone: Its antigen is unidentified.

Study-level findings and limits: Researchers counted 180 or so TCR beta chains as cytomegalovirus-associated. CMV antigen specificity was confirmed in vitro for a few CMV-associated chains.

Data came from immunoSEQ multiplex PCR; TCRdb stores just in-frame clones and leaves some out. This sample has 55,000 to 70,000 clones, with roughly 94% found just once. The donors belonged to the roughly 130-subject validation cohort, separate from the approximately 670-subject first cohort. J is TRBJ1-1 and V is TRBV5-6; 7 bases match TRBD1. The receptor was isolated from a man between 18 and 29 years old in good health and CMV-seronegative. Input material: PBMCs. This CDR3 reads CASSFETGTTEAFF. DNA for the CDR3: TGTGCCAGCAGCTTTGAGACAGGGACCACTGAAGCTTTCTTT.